Listed below are T cell receptor beta chains from one sample, sequenced in a study of blood T cell repertoires in COVID-19. TCRdb's table, derived via immunoSEQ multiplex PCR, lists solely in-frame clones and lacks some. The sample yields 250,000 to 300,000 clones, around nine tenths seen once. Sequencing was performed on peripheral blood. The receptors were sampled from a woman aged 55 to 70 with acute or convalescent COVID-19. Both conserved end residues are trimmed from each CDR3. The order of the fields is D gene, J gene, V gene, CDR3 protein. The D gene is left open where the match is weak.

>TRBD1|TRBJ1-4|TRBV15
ATSAGGQLREKLF
>-|TRBJ2-7|TRBV19
ASSMLELTGEQY
>TRBD2|TRBJ2-3|TRBV10-1
ATYSGGACRTDTQY
>-|TRBJ2-1|TRBV27
ASSALVSTYNEQF
>-|TRBJ1-2|TRBV5-1
ASSLDNSDRGYT
>-|TRBJ2-1|TRBV5-4
ASSTKSGEKGNEQF
>TRBD1|TRBJ1-6|TRBV19
ASIGQGATPLH
>TRBD1|TRBJ2-7|TRBV7-7
ASSSGTGAYEQY
>-|TRBJ1-1|TRBV19
ASSALGGSVGTEAF
>TRBD1|TRBJ2-3|TRBV5-4
ASSPPTRGRRTDTQY
>TRBD1|TRBJ1-2|TRBV5-4
ASSLRDRGNNYGYT
>-|TRBJ2-1|TRBV6-4
ASSDRAGYNEQF
>-|TRBJ1-1|TRBV7-9
ASSLGGEWSGAEAF
>TRBD2|TRBJ2-2|TRBV11-2
ASSLDGGANTGELF
>-|TRBJ1-3|TRBV5-8
ASSFYSPGNTIY
>-|TRBJ1-5|TRBV11-1
ASSSSLNQPQH
>-|TRBJ2-5|TRBV19
ASSPTGIQETQY
>-|TRBJ1-5|TRBV7-2
ASSLRSGQNQPQH
>-|TRBJ1-5|TRBV19
ASRGHSNQPQH
>TRBD1|TRBJ1-2|TRBV12-3/TRBV12-4
ASSAIQGGGYT
>TRBD2|TRBJ2-1|TRBV19
ASSGLAGHNEQF
>-|TRBJ1-2|TRBV7-2
ASSSYSGGYT
>TRBD1|TRBJ1-5|TRBV2
ASSTRQGASNQPQH
>-|TRBJ2-5|TRBV19
ASSIGQNKETQY
>-|TRBJ2-3|TRBV14
ASSTQTRSTDTQY
>TRBD2|TRBJ2-7|TRBV6-2/TRBV6-3
ASSHWTSGGYEQY
>TRBD1|TRBJ1-2|TRBV11-2
ASRAVQGALKSGYT